Listed below are T cell receptor beta chains from one sample, sequenced in a study of blood T cell repertoires in COVID-19. Sequencing was performed with immunoSEQ multiplex PCR; in TCRdb, only in-frame clones are kept and a portion is missing. The table shows fewer than 250,000 clones, with approximately 84% occurring only once. Sequences were obtained from PBMCs or T cells enriched from blood (not recorded which). These TCRs come from a woman in her twenties or thirties who had recovered from COVID-19. The CDR3 runs from the conserved cysteine through the conserved F or W. The D gene is left open where the match is weak.

j_gene,d_gene,v_gene,CDR3aa,CDR3nt
TRBJ2-4,-,TRBV5-1,CASSPGHGVTFADF,TGCGCCAGCAGCCCGGGACACGGGGTGACATTTGCGGACTTC
TRBJ2-1,-,TRBV27,CASSLTRTSYNEQFF,TGTGCCAGCAGTTTAACCCGAACAAGTTACAATGAGCAGTTCTTC
TRBJ2-5,TRBD1,TRBV19,CASSPQGQGAQETQYF,TGTGCCAGTAGTCCCCAGGGACAGGGGGCCCAAGAGACCCAGTACTTC
TRBJ1-2,-,TRBV7-2,CASSLVSVINYGYTF,TGTGCCAGCAGCTTAGTATCTGTAATTAACTATGGCTACACCTTC
TRBJ2-2,TRBD1,TRBV27,CASSLSGGTGELFF,TGTGCCAGCAGCCTATCAGGGGGCACCGGGGAGCTGTTTTTT
TRBJ2-6,-,TRBV15,CATSRAGAGANVLTF,TGTGCCACCAGCAGAGCAGGGGCTGGGGCCAACGTCCTGACTTTC
TRBJ1-2,TRBD1,TRBV24-1,CATSDRTGLNYGYTF,TGTGCCACCAGTGATCGGACAGGGCTGAACTATGGCTACACCTTC
TRBJ2-3,TRBD2,TRBV19,CASMKSGRATDTQYF,TGTGCCAGTATGAAGAGCGGGAGGGCCACAGATACGCAGTATTTT
TRBJ2-1,-,TRBV5-1,CASSPNYNEQFF,TGCGCCAGCAGCCCAAACTACAATGAGCAGTTCTTC
TRBJ2-1,-,TRBV11-3,CASSSGVTYNEQFF,TGTGCCAGCAGCTCCGGGGTTACCTACAATGAGCAGTTCTTC
TRBJ1-4,-,TRBV18,CASSPPTVTNEKLFF,TGTGCCAGCTCACCACCTACAGTGACTAATGAAAAACTGTTTTTT
TRBJ1-5,-,TRBV7-2,CASSLVPGVRGEPQHF,TGTGCCAGCAGCTTAGTACCAGGGGTAAGGGGTGAGCCCCAGCATTTT
TRBJ1-1,-,TRBV4-1,CASSQDLVGGYTEAFF,TGCGCCAGCAGCCAAGATCTGGTAGGGGGATATACTGAAGCTTTCTTT
TRBJ1-5,TRBD1,TRBV6-5,CASRPGQHSNQPQHF,TGTGCCAGCAGACCGGGACAGCATAGCAATCAGCCCCAGCATTTT
TRBJ1-6,-,TRBV5-1,CASSPEGAYNSPLHF,TGCGCCAGCAGCCCCGAGGGAGCGTATAATTCACCCCTCCACTTT
TRBJ2-1,TRBD2,TRBV27,CASTLAGSYNEQFF,TGTGCCAGCACTTTAGCGGGCTCCTACAATGAGCAGTTCTTC
TRBJ1-4,-,TRBV29-1,CSVGGRTRNEKLFF,TGCAGCGTTGGAGGTCGAACGCGTAATGAAAAACTGTTTTTT
TRBJ2-5,-,TRBV2,CASSEPVPTGTQYF,TGTGCCAGCAGTGAACCCGTCCCTACAGGGACCCAGTACTTC
TRBJ1-3,-,TRBV2,CASKLDSKNTIYF,TGTGCCAGTAAGTTGGACTCGAAAAACACCATATATTTT
TRBJ2-1,-,TRBV9,CASSVSTGLPNEQFF,TGTGCCAGCAGCGTATCGACGGGACTCCCCAATGAGCAGTTCTTC
TRBJ1-1,TRBD1,TRBV29-1,CSVDNFDREVVAEAFF,TGCAGCGTTGATAATTTCGACAGGGAGGTTGTCGCTGAAGCTTTCTTT
TRBJ2-2,-,TRBV10-3,CAISGGLRSNTGELFF,TGTGCCATCAGTGGGGGACTCCGATCTAACACCGGGGAGCTGTTTTTT